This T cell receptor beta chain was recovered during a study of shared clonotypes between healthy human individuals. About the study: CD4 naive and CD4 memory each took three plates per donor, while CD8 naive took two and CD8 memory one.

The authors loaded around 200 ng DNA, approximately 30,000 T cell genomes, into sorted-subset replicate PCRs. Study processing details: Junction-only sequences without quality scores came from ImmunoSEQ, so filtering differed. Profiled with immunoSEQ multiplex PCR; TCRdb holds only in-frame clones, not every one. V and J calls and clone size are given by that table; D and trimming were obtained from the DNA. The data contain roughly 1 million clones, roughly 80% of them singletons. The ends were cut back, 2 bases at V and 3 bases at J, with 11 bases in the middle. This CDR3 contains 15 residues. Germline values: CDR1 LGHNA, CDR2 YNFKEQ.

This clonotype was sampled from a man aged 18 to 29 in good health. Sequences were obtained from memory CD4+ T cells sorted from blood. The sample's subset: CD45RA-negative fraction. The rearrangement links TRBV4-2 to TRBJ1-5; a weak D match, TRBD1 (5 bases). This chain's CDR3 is CASSQTQATNQPQHF. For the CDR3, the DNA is TGTGCCAGCAGCCAAACACAGGCTACCAATCAGCCCCAGCATTTT.